The T cell receptor beta chain described here comes from a study of shared clonotypes between healthy human individuals (dated by TCRdb to between 2020 and 2021). Study-wide context: A couple of women and three men aged 18 to 49 years were included in the cohort. Per donor, three plates each were used for CD4 naive and CD4 memory, two for CD8 naive, and one for CD8 memory. To estimate repertoire size and how much clonotype sharing occurs between individuals, the study deeply sequenced the blood TCR repertoires of five healthy adults. Libraries were prepared and TCR repertoires were sequenced by different laboratories using diverse techniques, in order to increase sequencing depth and limit assay-specific biases. Each donor's leukapheresis produced roughly between roughly 0.85 and 9.5 billion PBMCs.

This clone was seen only once. It has no known antigen specificity. No base quality information exists; no much larger clone differs at one position. The donors were healthy, HIV-negative adults with no recently reported acute infections or vaccinations. Every donor was a Caucasian adult living in Nashville, Tennessee, USA. CD4+ T cells were enriched by magnetic negative selection, after which naive cells were positively selected on CD45RA and the negative fraction was taken as the memory subset. After blood collection by leukapheresis, PBMCs were isolated using Ficoll-Histopaque density gradient centrifugation and then cryopreserved in the vapor phase of liquid nitrogen. Analytical flow cytometry was used to check the purity and quantity of each magnetically sorted T cell population. Genomic DNA was isolated from each sorted fraction and quantified by UV absorbance on a Nanodrop 2000c. TCR CDR3 regions were amplified from genomic DNA by multiplex PCR using the deep immunoSEQ assay. Genomic DNA extracted from each cell subset was distributed evenly over all wells of several immunoSEQ 96-well plates, and each plate served as one replicate. Each replicate PCR for sorted subsets received about 200 ng genomic DNA, equal to 28,000 or so T cell genomes. Purified libraries were measured with a Qubit 3.0 fluorometer, size-checked on a Bioanalyzer 2100, and measured again with the KAPA Library Quantification kit. A separate single-read 150-cycle Illumina NextSeq 550 flow cell was used to sequence each immunoSEQ 96-well plate. Per the original workflow: Because the immunoSEQ output included only junctional sequences and no quality scores, the filtering could not be the same as the filtering used for full-length reads. To assign V/J genes and CDR3, sequences were annotated using PyIR, a Python wrapper for IgBLAST v1.9, with IMGT germline references. Any read was removed if the V/J assignment was weak (E-value above 1e-6), the CDR3 was missing, or the read contained stop codons, out-of-frame junctions, or ambiguous translated residues. V3J clonotypes were defined as sequences sharing an identical inferred V gene, J gene, and CDR3 amino acid sequence. The percentage overlap between two repertoires was calculated by dividing the number of shared unique clonotypes by the size of the smaller repertoire. Three approaches were used to assess repertoire richness: RTK rarefaction, the Chao1 estimator, and Recon v2.1 estimates of unobserved clonotypes. OLGA was used to compute generation probabilities for all TCRbeta clonotypes that the gDNA method yielded from a few donors. As stored in TCRdb, this immuneACCESS dataset retains in-frame rearrangements with V and J assigned. A fraction of the clones does not appear; measured against another copy, unresolved V genes explain less than half of the discrepancy, and the remainder lacks a known reason. The DNA was the basis for D and trimming; V, J and clone size are from that table. This sample gives around 350,000 clones in total; about 73% of them show up just once. 8% to 13% of the sample rests with the top ten.

Study-wide findings and limitations: Compared with non-shared clonotypes, clonotypes shared by all four sorted-subset donors had higher generation probabilities. Because the study included a small number of donors, the genetic and exposure-history diversity represented was limited. Pairwise subsampling led to the expectation that sequencing depth would affect the degree of clonotype sharing among donors. Across several donors, about 5% of naive CD4, roughly 3.8% of naive CD8, 2.3% of memory CD4, and about 0.4% of memory CD8 clonotypes were shared. Even with the large sequencing depth, rarefaction of the sorted-subset datasets indicated that sequencing was incomplete. Naive subsets generally had larger estimated clonotype richness than memory subsets. Only blood was sampled, and tissue TCR repertoires likely differ from those in blood.

The CDR3 sequence holds 14 residues, the cysteine and phenylalanine included. CDR3 DNA only is kept here, 42 bases in frame from base 1. Via the germline V gene, CDR1 is MNHNS and CDR2 SASEGT. Trimming accounts for 3 bases at V and 7 bases at J, while the number of junction bases matched to no gene is 5. This receptor was identified in a man aged 30 to 45 in good health. Here the chain combines TRBV6-1 and TRBJ2-1; 8 bases in the middle match TRBD2. The sample consisted of memory CD4+ T cells sorted from blood. Per the publication, the cell subset or site label means: CD45RA-negative fraction. The CDR3 reads as follows: CASSERGAVNEQFF. The nucleotide sequence is TGTGCCAGCAGTGAGCGGGGGGCAGTGAATGAGCAGTTCTTC.